These 13 T cell receptor beta chains share one sample of origin, sequenced in a study of cytomegalovirus exposure and HLA in healthy donors (dated by TCRdb to 2015 to 2018). The receptor library was made with the immunoSEQ multiplex PCR assay. For the multiplex PCR, a mixture combining 60 forward primers for TCR Vbeta segments and 13 reverse primers for TCR Jbeta segments was used. TCRdb took over this immuneACCESS table, retaining in-frame rearrangements with V and J assigned. Such tables are incomplete; in checked studies, under half of the missing clones stem from an unresolved V gene, and the remainder is unexplained. In this sample's table one finds 70,000 or so clones. The ten largest clones take up under 0.9% of the sample. Sample: PBMCs. All receptors derive from a boy between 10 and 17 years old in good health and CMV-seronegative.

Notes on this clone: A junction end diverges from the germline sequence, so it may reflect a read error. The V call is TRBV30, the J call TRBJ2-1; TRBD2 might be the D (6 bases). The CDR3 sequence is 15 residues long. The germline V gene has CDR1 GTSNPN and CDR2 SVGIG (reference sequence). Written as DNA, the CDR3 is TGTGCCGGGAGTGCGCCGGGACTTCCTAACAATGAGCAGTTCTTC. As protein: CAGSAPGLPNNEQFF.

The V call is TRBV20-1, the J call TRBJ1-2; perhaps TRBD1 as D (5 bases). The CDR3 is 11 amino acids. Germline CDR1 reads DFQATT; CDR2 reads SNEGSKA (reference sequence). Between the trimmed V and J ends, which lost 6 bases and 6 bases, there was a span of 11 bases. CDR3 in DNA: TGCAGTGCCCCGGGGGAGGATGGCTACACCTTC. This sequence encodes CSAPGEDGYTF.

The chain uses TRBV19 and TRBJ2-7, with 7 positions matching TRBD2. There are 13 residues in the CDR3. V lost 1 base and J lost 3; bases outside the gene matches: 0. Germline CDR1 LNHDA, CDR2 SQIVND (reference sequence). As DNA, the CDR3 is TGTGCCAGTAGTATAGCGGGAGGCTACGAGCAGTACTTC. Translated, it gives CASSIAGGYEQYF.

The chain couples TRBV30 to TRBJ2-1; the match to TRBD1 covers 9 bases. V lost 1 base and J lost 3; bases outside the gene matches: 4. The CDR3 loop spans 15 amino acids. Germline CDR1 and CDR2: GTSNPN and SVGIG (reference sequence). Written as DNA, the CDR3 is TGTGCCTGGAGTGAAGGGGACAGGGACTACAATGAGCAGTTCTTC. This sequence encodes CAWSEGDRDYNEQFF. Full variable domain (outside the CDR3, taken from reference TRBV30 and TRBJ2-1): SQTIHQWPATLVQPVGSPLSLECTVEGTSNPNLYWYRQAAGRGLQLLFYSVGIGQISSEVPQNLSASRPQDRQFILSSKKLLLSDSGFYLCAWSEGDRDYNEQFFGPGTRLTVL.

The rearrangement uses TRBV18 and TRBJ1-5, with D possibly being TRBD1 (6 bases). The germline V and J ends were trimmed by 3 bases and 7 bases, with 7 bases remaining between them. The CDR3 has 12 residues. The germline gives CDR1 KGHSH, CDR2 LQKENI. The CDR3 loop is CASSPTGQPQHF. As DNA, the CDR3 is TGTGCCAGCTCACCGACAGGACAGCCCCAGCATTTT. Combining the CDR3 with reference TRBV18 and TRBJ1-5 gives the whole variable domain NAGVMQNPRHLVRRRGQEARLRCSPMKGHSHVYWYRQLPEEGLKFMVYLQKENIIDESGMPKERFSAEFPKEGPSILRIQQVVRGDSAAYFCASSPTGQPQHFGDGTRLSIL.

The J gene is TRBJ2-5, the V gene TRBV7-9, with 9 positions matching TRBD2. Trimming removed 1 base from V and 5 bases from J; junction bases left unmatched: 2. Germline-derived CDR1 and CDR2 are SEHNR and FQNEAQ (reference sequence). The CDR3 consists of 14 residues. This CDR3 is CASSLVAGGETQYF. DNA for the CDR3: TGTGCCAGCAGCTTAGTGGCGGGAGGGGAGACCCAGTACTTC.

The V gene is TRBV5-6, the J gene TRBJ1-1; D may be TRBD1 (6 bases). The CDR3 runs to 13 residues. V was clipped by 0 bases and J by 8 bases, with 11 bases between them. Per germline, CDR1 SGHDT and CDR2 YYEEEE. CDR3 DNA sequence: TGTGCCAGCAGCTTGGAGGTTAGGGGGGAAGCTTTCTTT. This sequence encodes CASSLEVRGEAFF.

V and J are TRBV19 and TRBJ1-2; D is ambiguous. V shed 4 bases and J shed 6 bases, with 15 bases lying between them. Germline V gives CDR1 LNHDA, CDR2 SQIVND (reference sequence). The CDR3 runs 14 residues. This CDR3 reads CASSNAVGGNGYTF. As DNA, the CDR3 is TGTGCCAGTAGTAATGCTGTCGGAGGTAATGGCTACACCTTC.

The gene calls are TRBV6-1 and TRBJ1-1; D is ambiguous. Germline V gene data show CDR1 as MNHNS and CDR2 as SASEGT. This CDR3 has 14 amino acids. Trimming took off 2 bases at V and 4 bases at J, with 11 bases between the two ends. CDR3 DNA sequence: TGTGCCAGCAGTGAAACTCGGTACGGCACTGAAGCTTTCTTT. Protein product: CASSETRYGTEAFF.

V gene TRBV9 combines with J gene TRBJ2-2, with D possibly matching TRBD2 (7 bases). Germline CDR1 is SGDLS and CDR2 is YYNGEE. This CDR3 has 15 amino acids. V lost 0 bases, J lost 3 bases, and 9 bases lay in between. The CDR3 bases are TGTGCCAGCAGCGTAGAGGGGGGGTACACCGGGGAGCTGTTTTTT. This sequence encodes CASSVEGGYTGELFF.

V usage is TRBV28 and J usage is TRBJ1-2; D unclear. The CDR3 spans 16 residues. Trimming pared 2 bases from V and 2 bases from J, leaving 15 bases between. The germline V gene encodes CDR1 MDHEN and CDR2 SYDVKM. The CDR3 is CASSLVMEVRNYGYTF. CDR3 coding DNA: TGTGCCAGCAGTTTAGTCATGGAGGTTAGAAACTATGGCTACACCTTC.

V is TRBV4-2 and J is TRBJ2-7; 8 nucleotides agree with TRBD1. CDR1 and CDR2 from the germline V gene are LGHNA and YNFKEQ. J gave up 3 bases and V 0 bases, and 4 bases lay outside the gene matches. The CDR3 contains 15 residues. CDR3 protein: CASSQEGQDYYEQYF. DNA of the CDR3: TGTGCCAGCAGCCAAGAGGGACAGGACTACTACGAGCAGTACTTC.

The rearrangement uses TRBV18 and TRBJ1-2; 9 bases fit TRBD1. Germline V gives CDR1 KGHSH, CDR2 LQKENI. There are 16 residues in the CDR3. V trimming: 2 bases; J trimming: 5 bases; junction bases outside the gene matches: 9. CDR3 loop: CASSPTRDRARYGYTF. The CDR3 bases are TGTGCCAGCTCACCAACTCGGGACAGGGCTCGGTATGGCTACACCTTC.